This entry lists 15 T cell receptor beta chains sequenced from one sample in a study of blood T cell repertoires in COVID-19 (dated by TCRdb to the early 2020s). The library was produced with the immunoSEQ multiplex PCR assay. This immuneACCESS table, as held by TCRdb, lists in-frame sequences with V and J called but not all clones. Of the missing ones, under half trace to an unresolved V gene in checked studies; the others have no known cause. A total of roughly 30,000 clones appear in this sample, around nine tenths of them only once. The ten largest clones take up 62% of the sample. The sample consisted of peripheral blood. These receptors all stem from a man in his sixties or seventies with acute or convalescent COVID-19.

This chain uses TRBV27 with TRBJ2-7; TRBD1 matches 7 bases. Germline lookup yields CDR1 MNHEY and CDR2 SMNVEV (reference sequence). V dropped 8 bases and J dropped 4; count of bases not matched to a gene: 14. CDR3 length: 15 amino acids. CDR3 protein: CASRKTTGSAYEQYF. CDR3 DNA: TGTGCCAGCCGAAAAACGACAGGGTCGGCTTACGAGCAGTACTTC.

V and J are TRBV30 and TRBJ2-2; 8 positions match TRBD2. V dropped 4 bases and J dropped 6; count of bases not matched to a gene: 10. Germline V CDR1 and CDR2: GTSNPN, SVGIG (reference sequence). The CDR3 is made up of 15 amino acids. This CDR3 is CAWTTYRGGAGELFF. The CDR3 nucleotides are TGTGCCTGGACTACTTATCGGGGGGGCGCCGGGGAGCTGTTTTTT. The full variable domain, rest sourced from reference TRBV30 and TRBJ2-2, is SQTIHQWPATLVQPVGSPLSLECTVEGTSNPNLYWYRQAAGRGLQLLFYSVGIGQISSEVPQNLSASRPQDRQFILSSKKLLLSDSGFYLCAWTTYRGGAGELFFGEGSRLTVL.

The V call is TRBV28, the J call TRBJ1-3; maybe TRBD1 (5 bases). CDR1 is MDHEN and CDR2 is SYDVKM in the germline V gene. The CDR3 sequence is 13 residues long. Deletions cut 3 bases from V and 2 bases from J, with 5 bases between. The CDR3 is CASSLDTGNTIYF. The CDR3 DNA reads TGTGCCAGCAGTTTGGACACTGGAAACACCATATATTTT.

The chain uses TRBV18 and TRBJ1-2; D uncertain. The CDR3 is made up of 14 amino acids. The germline CDR1 and CDR2 sequences are KGHSH and LQKENI. Trimming took 2 bases from V and 6 from J, leaving 13 bases between them. The CDR3 DNA sequence: TGTGCCAGCTCACCAGTCGGGATTGCGAATGGCTACACCTTC. Its translation is CASSPVGIANGYTF.

The chain joins TRBV30 to TRBJ2-5; a possible D gene is TRBD2 (5 bases). The germline gives CDR1 GTSNPN, CDR2 SVGIG (reference sequence). This CDR3 has 12 residues. V was pared by 2 bases and J by 5 bases, with 9 bases between. CDR3 residues: CAWSPPGETQYF. DNA of the CDR3: TGTGCCTGGAGTCCCCCGGGGGAGACCCAGTACTTC.

The chain links TRBV4-2 to TRBJ2-3; the D gene is possibly TRBD2 (6 bases). V lost 3 bases, J lost 3 bases, and 13 bases lay in between. CDR3 length equals 15 residues. Germline values: CDR1 LGHNA, CDR2 YNFKEQ. The CDR3 nucleotides read TGTGCCAGCAGCCAGCAACGGGGGAATACAGATACGCAGTATTTT. Its translation is CASSQQRGNTDTQYF.

This clone was seen just once. V gene TRBV7-2 combines with J gene TRBJ2-2; the D gene is possibly TRBD1 (6 bases). V was trimmed by 2 bases and J by 5 bases, leaving 9 bases between them. Germline lookup yields CDR1 SGHTA and CDR2 FQGNSA. The CDR3 spans 14 residues. The CDR3 here is CASSLYGTTGELFF. Here the CDR3 DNA reads TGTGCCAGCAGCTTATACGGGACAACCGGGGAGCTGTTTTTT.

The chain uses TRBV3-1 (or the pseudogene TRBV3-2) and TRBJ2-1; D possibly corresponds to TRBD2 (5 bases). V was pared by 3 bases and J by 1 base, with 13 bases between. Germline-derived CDR1 and CDR2 are LGHDT and YNNKEL (reference sequence). The CDR3 totals 16 residues. The DNA for the CDR3 is TGTGCCAGCAGCCATACCCCCAGCGGTTCCTACAATGAGCAGTTCTTC. This sequence encodes CASSHTPSGSYNEQFF.

The chain is built from TRBV19 and TRBJ2-1, with 9 bases that match TRBD1. Trimming took 6 bases from V and 6 from J; bases not matched to a gene: 12. The CDR3 consists of 16 residues. Germline V gene sequence: CDR1 LNHDA, CDR2 SQIVND (reference sequence). The CDR3 DNA follows: TGTGCCAGTAGACCACAGGGGGCAAATGGGCGCAATGAGCAGTTCTTC. Its translation is CASRPQGANGRNEQFF.

In its sample, this clone was seen a few times. This rearrangement joins TRBV5-1 to TRBJ2-3; unclear D gene. This CDR3 contains 15 residues. The V and J ends lost 4 bases and 0 bases respectively, with 12 bases between them. From germline, CDR1 is SGHRS and CDR2 YFSETQ. CDR3: CASSGDSRSTDTQYF. As DNA, the CDR3 is TGCGCCAGCAGCGGCGACTCGCGGAGCACAGATACGCAGTATTTT.

The chain recombines TRBV6-5 with TRBJ1-1; D uncertain. Germline CDR1 and CDR2: MNHEY and SVGAGI. The CDR3 loop spans 15 amino acids. Trimming stripped 0 bases from V and 4 bases from J, with 12 bases between. CDR3 nucleotides: TGTGCCAGCAGTTACTCGAGCGGGGTGAGCACTGAAGCTTTCTTT. It encodes CASSYSSGVSTEAFF.

The chain uses TRBV3-1 (or the pseudogene TRBV3-2) and TRBJ2-2, with D unresolved. V was cut by 0 bases and J by 4 bases, with 3 bases left in between. Germline V CDR1 and CDR2: LGHDT, YNNKEL (reference sequence). This CDR3 comprises 13 residues. The CDR3 DNA is TGTGCCAGCAGCCAAGAACTCACCGGGGAGCTGTTTTTT. Encoded protein: CASSQELTGELFF.

The rearrangement joins TRBV10-3 to TRBJ1-2, with 9 bases matching TRBD1. The V segment lost 6 bases and the J segment 6 bases; nucleotides outside the gene matches: 5. The CDR3 has 13 amino acids. CDR1 and CDR2 (germline): ENHRY, SYGVKD. This chain's CDR3 is CAISLQGADGYTF. The CDR3 region has the DNA TGTGCCATCAGCCTACAGGGGGCGGATGGCTACACCTTC.

The J gene is TRBJ2-1, the V gene TRBV30; D remains ambiguous. Deletions cut 4 bases from V and 6 bases from J, with 10 bases between. The CDR3 totals 12 residues. Germline CDR1 and CDR2: GTSNPN and SVGIG (reference sequence). DNA of the CDR3: TGTGCCTGGACTCCCCAAGCCAATGAGCAGTTCTTC. Translation gives CAWTPQANEQFF.

This chain links TRBV24-1 with TRBJ2-2; D is possibly TRBD2 (6 bases). Germline V CDR1 and CDR2: KGHDR, SFDVKD. This CDR3 is 15 amino acids long. The V gene lost 5 bases and the J gene lost 6 bases, with 15 bases spanning the gap. CDR3 residues: CATSVTGVEAGELFF. CDR3 DNA sequence: TGTGCCACCAGTGTTACGGGAGTCGAGGCCGGGGAGCTGTTTTTT.